In this sample, the clone carrying this TCR beta chain turned up a few times. About 10 milliliters of peripheral blood were drawn from each donor into EDTA-treated tubes. These data are taken from a study of blood T cells in healthy people across ages. A second PCR, run for roughly 6 to 11 cycles, used a sample-barcoded 5' primer plus a J-beta primer mix. In TCRdb, the 5' RACE reads were re-called with MiXCR into one record per CDR3 protein. This table has about 1.6 million distinct CDR3 sequences, about 31% appearing once. J gave up 9 bases and V 5 bases, and 12 bases lay outside the gene matches. The CDR3 has 16 amino acids. Germline values: CDR1 SGHTA, CDR2 FQGNSA.

The genes are TRBV7-2 and TRBJ2-1; the match to TRBD2 covers 11 bases. This sequence was found in a woman aged 25 to 39 in good health. What was sequenced was blood. The CDR3 coding sequence is TGTGCCAGCAGCCCAAGGGCCCTAGCGGGGGGCGTTGAGCAGTTCTTC. This codes for CASSPRALAGGVEQFF.